The rows below give T cell receptor beta chains drawn from one sample of a study of blood T cell repertoires in COVID-19. Sequencing was performed with immunoSEQ multiplex PCR; in TCRdb, only in-frame clones are kept and a portion is missing. The repertoire holds around 100,000 clones, with approximately 84% as singletons. Input material: peripheral blood. These receptors came from a human donor in a cohort sampled during active COVID-19. CDR3s include the opening cysteine and the closing phenylalanine or tryptophan. The D gene is left open where the match is weak. Expanded clones get a size class; other rows say once, few or many, or leave the size out.

d_call j_call v_call clone_size cdr3_nt cdr3_aa
TRBD2 TRBJ2-5 TRBV5-5 NA TGTGCCAGCAGCAAAAACTCGAGGACTAGCGGGGGGAGAGAGACCCAGTACTTC CASSKNSRTSGGRETQYF
TRBD2 TRBJ2-1 TRBV4-1 NA TGCGCCAGCAGCCAAGATGAACTAGCGGGGGCTAATGAGCAGTTCTTC CASSQDELAGANEQFF
NA TRBJ1-1 TRBV27 NA TGTGCCAGCTCCACCGCGGGGCGTGAAGCTTTCTTT CASSTAGREAFF
TRBD1 TRBJ1-4 TRBV11-2 once TGTGCCAGCAGCTTAGTACTAGGGACAGGGGAAGAAAAACTGTTTTTT CASSLVLGTGEEKLFF
TRBD1 TRBJ1-6 TRBV13 few TGTGCCAGCAGCGCAAGACAGGGGAATAATTCACCCCTCCACTTT CASSARQGNNSPLHF
NA TRBJ1-4 TRBV21-1 once TGTGCCAGCAGCAAAGGGGAGGGCTTGGCAACTAATGAAAAACTGTTTTTT CASSKGEGLATNEKLFF
NA TRBJ1-5 TRBV19 NA TGTGCCAGTATTCCTCCGGGTCCTTCCAATCAGCCCCAGCATTTT CASIPPGPSNQPQHF
NA TRBJ2-5 TRBV15 NA TGTGCCACCAGCAGAGATCTAGCTGGAGAGACCCAGTACTTC CATSRDLAGETQYF
TRBD1 TRBJ1-2 TRBV12-3/TRBV12-4 NA TGTGCCAGCAGTTTTCAGGGGGACTATGGCTACACCTTC CASSFQGDYGYTF
NA TRBJ1-1 TRBV11-3 once TGTGCCAGCAGCTTAGTCACGTGGGGGGTAGCCACTGAAGCTTTCTTT CASSLVTWGVATEAFF
NA TRBJ1-1 TRBV6-6 NA TGTGCCAGCAGTTACTCAGGGGGAGAAGCTTTCTTT CASSYSGGEAFF
TRBD1 TRBJ2-7 TRBV28 NA TGTGCCAGCAGTCCTCCTTGGGACAGGGGATACGAGCAGTACTTC CASSPPWDRGYEQYF
NA TRBJ2-2 TRBV18 NA TGTGCCAGCTCACCACCGGTTGCGGGGGCGGACACCGGGGAGCTGTTTTTT CASSPPVAGADTGELFF
NA TRBJ2-3 TRBV5-1 NA TGCGCCAGCAGCCCTATGGCCGGGGTGACAGATACGCAGTATTTT CASSPMAGVTDTQYF
NA TRBJ1-6 TRBV5-4 NA TGTGCCAGCAGCCAAGGGGGTTTAAGTTCACCCCTCCACTTT CASSQGGLSSPLHF
NA TRBJ1-1 TRBV30 NA TGTGCCTGGAGTGTACTGCCCTTCAGGGGAAACACTGAAGCTTTCTTT CAWSVLPFRGNTEAFF
NA TRBJ2-7 TRBV5-1 NA TGCGCCAGCAGCGACCCTGGCGGGGTTACCTACGAGCAGTACTTC CASSDPGGVTYEQYF
NA TRBJ2-2 TRBV6-2/TRBV6-3 NA TGTGCCAGCAGTTATTGGGGCCTGACAGACACACTCACCGGGGAGCTGTTTTTT CASSYWGLTDTLTGELFF
NA TRBJ1-2 TRBV19 NA TGTGCCAGTAGTCTGGGACTACTTCCGGGCTACACCTTC CASSLGLLPGYTF
TRBD2 TRBJ2-7 TRBV27 NA TGTGCCAGCAGGGCACTAGCGGGGGCTTCCTACGAGCAGTACTTC CASRALAGASYEQYF
NA TRBJ2-2 TRBV19 NA TGTGCCAGTATTCGGGGTCCGAACACCGGGGAGCTGTTTTTT CASIRGPNTGELFF
NA TRBJ2-3 TRBV6-1 NA TGTGCCAGCAGTGATGAGCCCCCGCAGTATTTT CASSDEPPQYF
NA TRBJ1-1 TRBV15 once TGTGCCACCAGCATTAGCGCGGGAACTGAAGCTTTCTTT CATSISAGTEAFF
NA TRBJ2-3 TRBV3-1/TRBV3-2 few TGTGCCAGCAGCCCCGGGGGAATTAGCACAGATACGCAGTATTTT CASSPGGISTDTQYF
TRBD1 TRBJ1-2 TRBV7-9 NA TGTGCCAGCAGTTACCCGCCCCGGGACAGTTATAACTATGGCTACACCTTC CASSYPPRDSYNYGYTF
NA TRBJ1-3 TRBV6-1 NA TGTGCCAGCAGTGACCTGACAGGATCTGGAAACACCATATATTTT CASSDLTGSGNTIYF
NA TRBJ2-3 TRBV7-2 NA TGTGCCAGCAGCCTCCAGGTCGGGGGAGATACGCAGTATTTT CASSLQVGGDTQYF
NA TRBJ2-2 TRBV5-1 NA TGCGCCAGCAGCTTGAAAGGGGCAGGGACCGGGGAGCTGTTTTTT CASSLKGAGTGELFF
NA TRBJ1-1 TRBV30 NA TGTGCCTGGTACTACAAACGCCACACTGAAGCTTTCTTT CAWYYKRHTEAFF
NA TRBJ1-3 TRBV9 NA TGTGCCAGCAGCGTAGGAGGGACTGGAAACACCATATATTTT CASSVGGTGNTIYF
TRBD1 TRBJ1-1 TRBV11-2 NA TGTGCCAGCAGCCCCCCGGGGCCCGGACAGGGAGAAGCTTTCTTT CASSPPGPGQGEAFF
NA TRBJ1-2 TRBV19 NA TGTGCCAGTAGTATCGCAGGCAACTATGGCTACACCTTC CASSIAGNYGYTF
TRBD2 TRBJ2-2 TRBV5-8 NA TGTGCCAGCAGCTCCCCTAGCGGGGCCTTCACCGGGGAGCTGTTTTTT CASSSPSGAFTGELFF
NA TRBJ2-2 TRBV7-2 NA TGTGCCAGCAGCCCTAACGGACTGGCGAACACCGGGGAGCTGTTTTTT CASSPNGLANTGELFF
NA TRBJ2-1 TRBV5-1 NA TGCGCCAGCAGAGCCGATCTACCAGTGACGGGTGAGCAGTTCTTC CASRADLPVTGEQFF
TRBD2 TRBJ2-1 TRBV5-1 NA TGCGCCAGCAGCTTGGTCACTGCTTCACTAGCGAAGAATGAGCAGTTCTTC CASSLVTASLAKNEQFF
NA TRBJ1-5 TRBV10-3 few TGTGCCATCAGTGAGTCCGCGGTGCAGCCCCAGCATTTT CAISESAVQPQHF
TRBD1 TRBJ1-2 TRBV5-1 NA TGCGCCAGCAGCTTGGGGGACAGCAACTATGGCTACACCTTC CASSLGDSNYGYTF
TRBD1 TRBJ1-2 TRBV4-3 few TGCGCCAGCAGCCATGACAGGGGGCTCAATGGCTACACCTTC CASSHDRGLNGYTF
NA TRBJ1-1 TRBV11-3 NA TGTGCCAGCAGCTTAGGACACAACCCTGAAGCTTTCTTT CASSLGHNPEAFF
NA TRBJ1-1 TRBV30 NA TGTGCCTGGAGGAGGAACACTGAAGCTTTCTTT CAWRRNTEAFF
NA TRBJ2-7 TRBV11-2 NA TGTGCCAGCAGCTTAGATCCTACAGTGGTTTCCGAGCAGTACTTC CASSLDPTVVSEQYF
TRBD1 TRBJ1-6 TRBV27 NA TGTGCCAGCAGACGGACAGGGGGGCCTTATAATTCACCCCTCCACTTT CASRRTGGPYNSPLHF
NA TRBJ2-7 TRBV7-2 NA TGTGCCAGCAGCCCTGTCACGGGGCCGCGGGGCGAGCAGTACTTC CASSPVTGPRGEQYF
TRBD1 TRBJ1-2 TRBV7-9 NA TGTGCCAGCACCCTGGTTGAGGGGGCCAGCTATGGCTACACCTTC CASTLVEGASYGYTF
NA TRBJ1-6 TRBV6-6 NA TGTGCCGCCAGGGGTTCCTATAATTCACCCCTCCACTTT CAARGSYNSPLHF